This T cell receptor beta chain was sequenced for a study of T-cell memory formation after mild COVID-19. Study-level results: Some clones that responded turned up in pre-infection memory, which suggests that cross-reactive memory joined in. The study found balanced CD4/CD8 in clones contracting day 15 to 85 and a CD4+ lean in later expanders.

This clonotype was observed a few times. What it recognizes is unknown. TCRdb re-called the 5' RACE reads through MiXCR, storing one row per CDR3 protein. The sample shows around 340,000 distinct CDR3 sequences, approximately 21% of them seen only once. Germline V lookup: CDR1 SGHVS, CDR2 FNYEAQ. Losses at the gene ends were 1 base for V and 8 bases for J; bases not matched to a gene: 5. The CDR3 totals 15 residues. Sequencing was performed on PBMCs or a T cell subset sorted from them (not recorded which). This sequence was found in an adult woman who had mild COVID-19 (a few samples of this study predate the infection). Cell type and time point are not known. The chain recombines TRBV7-6 with TRBJ2-1; TRBD2 aligns across 10 bases. The DNA of the CDR3 is TGTGCCAGCAGCTTAGAGCGGGAGGGCCAGCATGAGCAGTTCTTC. Its translation: CASSLEREGQHEQFF.